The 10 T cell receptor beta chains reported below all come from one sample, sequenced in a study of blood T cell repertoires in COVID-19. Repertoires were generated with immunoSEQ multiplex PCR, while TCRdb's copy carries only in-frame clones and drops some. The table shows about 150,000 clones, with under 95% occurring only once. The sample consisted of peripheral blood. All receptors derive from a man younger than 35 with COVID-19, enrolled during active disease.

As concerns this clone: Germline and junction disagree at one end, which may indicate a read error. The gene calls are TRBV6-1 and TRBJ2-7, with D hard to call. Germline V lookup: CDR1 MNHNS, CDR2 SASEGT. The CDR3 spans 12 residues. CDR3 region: CASSENGPQSAF. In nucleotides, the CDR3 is TGTGCCAGCAGTGAAAATGGGCCCCAATCGGCCTTC.

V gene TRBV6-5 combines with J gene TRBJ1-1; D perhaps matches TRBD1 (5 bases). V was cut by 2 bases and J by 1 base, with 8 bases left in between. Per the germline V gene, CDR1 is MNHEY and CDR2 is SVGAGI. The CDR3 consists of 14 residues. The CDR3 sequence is CASSYRTPNTEAFF. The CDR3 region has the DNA TGTGCCAGCAGTTACAGGACACCGAACACTGAAGCTTTCTTT.

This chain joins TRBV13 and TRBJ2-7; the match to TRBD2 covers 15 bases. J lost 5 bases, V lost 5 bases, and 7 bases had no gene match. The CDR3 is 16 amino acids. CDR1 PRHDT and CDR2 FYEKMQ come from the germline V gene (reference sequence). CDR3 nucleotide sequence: TGTGCCAGCAGCATCCGGACTAGCGGGAGGGCGCACGAGCAGTACTTC. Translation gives CASSIRTSGRAHEQYF.

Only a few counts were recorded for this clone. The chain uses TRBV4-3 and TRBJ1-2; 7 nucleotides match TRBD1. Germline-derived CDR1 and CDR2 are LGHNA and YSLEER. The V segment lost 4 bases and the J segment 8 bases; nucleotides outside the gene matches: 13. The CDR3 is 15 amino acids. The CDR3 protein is CASSPLLEGARGYTF. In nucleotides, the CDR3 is TGCGCCAGCAGCCCCCTATTAGAGGGGGCGCGAGGCTACACCTTC.

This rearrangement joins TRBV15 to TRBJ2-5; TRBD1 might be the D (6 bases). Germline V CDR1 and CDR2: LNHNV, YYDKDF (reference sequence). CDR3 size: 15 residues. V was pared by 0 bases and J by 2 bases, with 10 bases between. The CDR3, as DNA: TGTGCCACCAGCAGAGATCCGACAGGACAAGAGACCCAGTACTTC. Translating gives CATSRDPTGQETQYF.

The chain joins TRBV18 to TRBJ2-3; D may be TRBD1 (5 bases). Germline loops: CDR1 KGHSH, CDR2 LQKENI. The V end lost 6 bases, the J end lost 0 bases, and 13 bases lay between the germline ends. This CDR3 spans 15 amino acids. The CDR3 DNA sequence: TGTGCCAGCTCCCAAACAGGATCTAGCACAGATACGCAGTATTTT. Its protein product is CASSQTGSSTDTQYF.

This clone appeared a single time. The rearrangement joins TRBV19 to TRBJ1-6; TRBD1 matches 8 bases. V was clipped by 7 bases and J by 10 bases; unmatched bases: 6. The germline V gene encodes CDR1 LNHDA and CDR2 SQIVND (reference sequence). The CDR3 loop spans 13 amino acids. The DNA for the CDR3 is TGTGCCAGTATGGACAGGGCCACCTCACCCCTCCACTTT. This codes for CASMDRATSPLHF.

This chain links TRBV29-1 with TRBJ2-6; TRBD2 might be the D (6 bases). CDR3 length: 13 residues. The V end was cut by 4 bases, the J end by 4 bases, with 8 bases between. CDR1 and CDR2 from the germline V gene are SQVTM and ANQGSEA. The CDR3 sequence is CSVGGRGANVLTF. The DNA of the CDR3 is TGCAGCGTTGGAGGGAGGGGGGCCAACGTCCTGACTTTC.

The CDR3 loop is CASRDRVGAFF. The DNA of the CDR3 is TGTGCCAGCAGGGACAGGGTTGGAGCTTTCTTT. The J gene is TRBJ1-1, the V gene TRBV12-3 or TRBV12-4; 8 bases are shared with TRBD1. The CDR3 spans 11 residues. Trimming at V came to 6 bases and at J to 10 bases, leaving 4 bases not matched to a gene.

CDR3 sequence (DNA): TGTGCCAGCAGCTTACCCTCTAGCGGGGGTCCCGGGGAGCTGTTTTTT. Residues: CASSLPSSGGPGELFF. The chain is built from TRBV13 and TRBJ2-2, with 10 bases lining up with TRBD2. The V gene end was trimmed by 2 bases and the J gene end by 6 bases; junction bases not matched to a gene: 6. The length of the CDR3 is 16 residues. CDR1 PRHDT and CDR2 FYEKMQ come from the germline V gene (reference sequence). The whole variable domain, remainder taken from reference TRBV13 and TRBJ2-2, is AAGVIQSPRHLIKEKRETATLKCYPIPRHDTVYWYQQGPGQDPQFLISFYEKMQSDKGSIPDRFSAQQFSDYHSELNMSSLELGDSALYFCASSLPSSGGPGELFFGEGSRLTVL.